This T cell receptor (beta chain) was found in a study of CD8 T cells in Susac syndrome. Study-wide context: When blood was collected, patients with Susac syndrome were therapy-naive, were taking corticosteroids, or were receiving intravenous immunoglobulin alone.

The authors reverse transcribed roughly 0.5 to 1 ug RNA with random hexamers. One entry per CDR3 protein results from TCRdb running MiXCR on the immunoSEQ multiplex PCR reads. The table has about 130,000 distinct CDR3 sequences, around 94% seen once. The CDR3 is 11 residues long. Trimming cost V 4 bases and J 10 bases; bases outside gene matches: 0. Per germline, CDR1 SGHTA and CDR2 FQGTGA. The chain carries TRBV7-3 and TRBJ2-1; 8 bases fit TRBD2. The source of this sequence is a human donor with Susac syndrome. The sample comprised CD8+ T cells from PBMCs. This chain's CDR3 is CASSSGGEQFF. The CDR3 coding sequence is TGTGCCAGCAGCTCGGGGGGGGAGCAGTTCTTC.